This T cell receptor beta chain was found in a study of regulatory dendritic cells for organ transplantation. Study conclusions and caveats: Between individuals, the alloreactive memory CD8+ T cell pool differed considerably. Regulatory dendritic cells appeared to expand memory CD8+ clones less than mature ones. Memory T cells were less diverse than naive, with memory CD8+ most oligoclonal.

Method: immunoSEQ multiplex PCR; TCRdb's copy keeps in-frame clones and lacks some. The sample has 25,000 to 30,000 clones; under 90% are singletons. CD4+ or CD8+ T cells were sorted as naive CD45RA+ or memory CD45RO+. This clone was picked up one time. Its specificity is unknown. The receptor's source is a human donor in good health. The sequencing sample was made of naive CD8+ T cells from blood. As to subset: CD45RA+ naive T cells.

The CDR3 DNA reads TGTGCCACCAGCAGAGTCAGGGGGCGAAACGAGCAGTACTTC. Its translation: CATSRVRGRNEQYF. The chain carries TRBV15 and TRBJ2-7; 8 positions agree with TRBD1. Germline trimming cut 1 base from V and 5 bases from J; bases unmatched to any gene: 4. Germline V gives CDR1 LNHNV, CDR2 YYDKDF (reference sequence). The CDR3 has 14 residues.